Following are 20 T cell receptor beta chains from one sample sequenced in a study of T cell changes during pregnancy in multiple sclerosis. Some clones are missing from TCRdb's copy, which holds only in-frame ones; the method was immunoSEQ multiplex PCR. The top ten hold roughly 0.33% of the sample, which has about 59,000 clones, 80% to 95% seen once. Sequencing used CD4+ T cells from peripheral blood mononuclear cells, obtained before pregnancy. These TCRs come from a female donor with multiple sclerosis, enrolled in a pregnancy study.

This clone showed up just once. The chain uses TRBV27 and TRBJ2-7, with TRBD1 matching 12 bases. This CDR3 has 16 residues. Trimming removed 1 base from V and 5 bases from J; junction bases left unmatched: 6. Looked up from germline, CDR1 is MNHEY and CDR2 is SMNVEV (reference sequence). The CDR3 loop reads CASSLLVGTGGDEQYF. CDR3 nucleotide sequence: TGTGCCAGCAGTTTATTGGTCGGGACAGGGGGCGACGAGCAGTACTTC.

Worth noting for this clone: At one boundary the junction diverges from the germline segment, which might be a read error. This chain uses TRBV4-3 with TRBJ2-6; perhaps TRBD1 as D (6 bases). The germline V gene has CDR1 LGHNA and CDR2 YSLEER. This CDR3 has 20 residues. The CDR3 coding sequence is TGCGCCAGCAGCCCATACAGGGCGGTCTGGACGTCGTCTGAGGCCAACGTCCTGACTTTC. Residues: CASSPYRAVWTSSEANVLTF.

This sequence joins TRBV15 and TRBJ2-5, with D uncertain. CDR3 length: 18 residues. V was cut by 0 bases and J by 5 bases, with 22 bases left in between. Germline-derived CDR1 and CDR2 are LNHNV and YYDKDF (reference sequence). Here the CDR3 reads CATSRDTARPSGLETQYF. The CDR3 DNA reads as TGTGCCACCAGCAGAGATACGGCTCGCCCGTCGGGTTTGGAGACCCAGTACTTC.

The chain links TRBV4-3 to TRBJ1-2, with 8 bases lining up with TRBD1. Germline V gene sequence: CDR1 LGHNA, CDR2 YSLEER. Trimming cost V 1 base and J 13 bases; bases outside gene matches: 11. The CDR3 is 14 residues long. This chain's CDR3 is CASSQARTGIGRTF. The CDR3 bases are TGCGCCAGCAGCCAAGCACGGACAGGGATAGGTCGCACCTTC.

The J gene is TRBJ2-1, the V gene TRBV5-6, with D maybe TRBD2 (5 bases). CDR1 is SGHDT and CDR2 is YYEEEE in the germline V gene. The CDR3 covers 13 residues. V was clipped by 4 bases and J by 3 bases, with 8 bases between them. In DNA, the CDR3 is TGTGCCAGCAGCAGTAGCGTCTACAATGAGCAGTTCTTC. Amino acids: CASSSSVYNEQFF.

V is TRBV11-2 and J is TRBJ1-2; the D gene is possibly TRBD1 (6 bases). The CDR3 length is 16 residues. From germline, CDR1 is SGHAT and CDR2 FQNNGV. Trimming removed 0 bases at V and 2 bases at J, with 13 bases between. This CDR3 is CASSLDLKGGNYGYTF. Written as DNA, the CDR3 is TGTGCCAGCAGCTTAGATCTCAAGGGGGGGAACTATGGCTACACCTTC.

The chain carries TRBV5-4 and TRBJ1-2, with a weak D call TRBD1 (5 bases). Germline V gene sequence: CDR1 SGHNT, CDR2 YYREEE (reference sequence). The CDR3 loop spans 13 amino acids. Deletions cut 0 bases from V and 7 bases from J, with 10 bases between. CDR3 amino acids: CASSLAPGSGYTF. CDR3 bases: TGTGCCAGCAGCTTGGCCCCAGGGTCTGGCTACACCTTC.

This chain connects TRBV6-5 to TRBJ1-1, with 8 positions matching TRBD1. Germline V gene lookup returns CDR1 MNHEY and CDR2 SVGAGI. V dropped 10 bases and J dropped 4; count of bases not matched to a gene: 8. This CDR3 has 13 amino acids. The CDR3 DNA is TGTGCCACCCTCGGACAGGGACTCACTGAAGCTTTCTTT. Encoded protein: CATLGQGLTEAFF.

The V call is TRBV5-1, the J call TRBJ1-1; the match to TRBD1 covers 10 bases. Germline V gene sequence: CDR1 SGHRS, CDR2 YFSETQ. V gave up 2 bases and J gave up 4 bases; unmatched junction bases: 11. The CDR3 sequence is 17 residues long. The CDR3 here is CASSFQGTGVPGTEAFF. CDR3 nucleotide sequence: TGCGCCAGCAGCTTCCAGGGGACAGGGGTTCCGGGCACTGAAGCTTTCTTT. The entire variable domain, with the rest obtained from reference TRBV5-1 and TRBJ1-1, is as follows: KAGVTQTPRYLIKTRGQQVTLSCSPISGHRSVSWYQQTPGQGLQFLFEYFSETQRNKGNFPGRFSGRQFSNSRSEMNVSTLELGDSALYLCASSFQGTGVPGTEAFFGQGTRLTVV.

The J gene is TRBJ2-1, the V gene TRBV25-1; 7 nucleotides match TRBD1. Losses at the gene ends were 3 bases for V and 2 bases for J; bases not matched to a gene: 4. The CDR3 is 15 residues long. Per germline, CDR1 MGHDK and CDR2 SYGVNS. Here the CDR3 DNA reads TGTGCCAGCAGTGACCCGGGACAGCCCTACAATGAGCAGTTCTTC. Translation: CASSDPGQPYNEQFF.

V and J are TRBV7-9 and TRBJ1-2; no definite D call. CDR3 size: 14 residues. Trimming took 5 bases from V and 1 from J, leaving 11 bases between them. CDR1 and CDR2 from the germline V gene are SEHNR and FQNEAQ (reference sequence). This CDR3 is CASSPPKINYGYTF. In DNA form, the CDR3 reads TGTGCCAGCAGCCCCCCAAAAATTAACTATGGCTACACCTTC. Full variable domain (remainder filled in from reference TRBV7-9 and TRBJ1-2): DTGVSQNPRHKITKRGQNVTFRCDPISEHNRLYWYRQTLGQGPEFLTYFQNEAQLEKSRLLSDRFSAERPKGSFSTLEIQRTEQGDSAMYLCASSPPKINYGYTFGSGTRLTVV.

The chain is built from TRBV30 and TRBJ1-3; 9 nucleotides align to TRBD1. V lost 0 bases and J lost 2; bases outside the gene matches: 2. In germline, CDR1 is GTSNPN, CDR2 SVGIG (reference sequence). CDR3 length: 15 residues. The CDR3 here is CAWSVNRGPGNTIYF. In nucleotides, the CDR3 is TGTGCCTGGAGTGTAAACAGGGGGCCTGGAAACACCATATATTTT.

The rearrangement uses TRBV11-3 and TRBJ2-7, with TRBD1 identical over 7 bases. The J segment lost 1 base and the V segment lost 5 bases, leaving 8 bases of the junction unmatched. This CDR3 is 15 amino acids long. The V gene's germline CDR1 is SGHNT and CDR2 YENEEA. The chain's CDR3 is CASSPQGQLSYEQYF. CDR3 DNA sequence: TGTGCCAGCAGCCCCCAGGGACAGCTTTCCTACGAGCAGTACTTC.

This clone was seen just once. The CDR3 spells CASSIAGQRNTGELFF. The DNA for the CDR3 is TGTGCCAGTAGTATAGCGGGACAGAGGAACACCGGGGAGCTGTTTTTT. The gene calls are TRBV19 and TRBJ2-2; TRBD1 matches at 7 bases. This CDR3 region has 16 residues. Unmatched junction bases numbered 3, after V lost 1 base and J lost 1 base. Germline V gene data show CDR1 as LNHDA and CDR2 as SQIVND (reference sequence). The variable domain in full, with the rest retrieved from reference TRBV19 and TRBJ2-2, is DGGITQSPKYLFRKEGQNVTLSCEQNLNHDAMYWYRQDPGQGLRLIYYSQIVNDFQKGDIAEGYSVSREKKESFPLTVTSAQKNPTAFYLCASSIAGQRNTGELFFGEGSRLTVL.

The chain links TRBV6-5 to TRBJ1-5; no definite D call. CDR3 length equals 13 residues. V was shortened by 6 bases and J by 2 bases, with 8 bases between the two germline ends. Germline V gene lookup returns CDR1 MNHEY and CDR2 SVGAGI. CDR3 region: CASSWQGNQPQHF. In DNA form, the CDR3 reads TGTGCCAGCAGCTGGCAGGGCAATCAGCCCCAGCATTTT.

The V gene is TRBV27, the J gene TRBJ1-1; no reliable D call. The CDR3 has 13 residues. Trimming shortened V by 6 bases and J by 1 base, and 9 bases separated the two germline ends. In germline, CDR1 is MNHEY, CDR2 SMNVEV (reference sequence). The CDR3 DNA sequence: TGTGCCAGCAGGTTGACACCGAACACTGAAGCTTTCTTT. Its translation: CASRLTPNTEAFF.

This clone was seen a handful of times. The J gene is TRBJ1-2, the V gene TRBV6-5, with D possibly matching TRBD1 (5 bases). Trimming shortened V by 4 bases and J by 5 bases, and 8 bases separated the two germline ends. The CDR3 is made up of 12 amino acids. CDR1 and CDR2 (germline): MNHEY, SVGAGI. For the CDR3, the DNA is TGTGCCAGCAGTTTCGACAGTTATGGCTACACCTTC. Translated: CASSFDSYGYTF.

This clone has only a few counts. The chain is built from TRBV10-3 and TRBJ1-5; 8 nucleotides align to TRBD1. Unmatched junction bases numbered 7, after V lost 10 bases and J lost 2 bases. The V gene's germline CDR1 is ENHRY and CDR2 SYGVKD. The CDR3 consists of 14 residues. This CDR3 reads CASNQGAGNQPQHF. As DNA, the CDR3 is TGTGCCAGTAATCAGGGGGCGGGCAATCAGCCCCAGCATTTT.

The chain combines TRBV7-9 with TRBJ1-3; 8 positions agree with TRBD1. The CDR3 sequence is 15 residues long. The V and J ends lost 6 bases and 2 bases, in that order; junction bases with no gene match: 6. The germline V gene has CDR1 SEHNR and CDR2 FQNEAQ (reference sequence). The CDR3 coding sequence is TGTGCCAGCAGACCCGGACAGGGCGCTGGAAACACCATATATTTT. Protein: CASRPGQGAGNTIYF. The full variable domain, in which reference TRBV7-9 and TRBJ1-3 provide the parts outside the CDR3, is DTGVSQNPRHKITKRGQNVTFRCDPISEHNRLYWYRQTLGQGPEFLTYFQNEAQLEKSRLLSDRFSAERPKGSFSTLEIQRTEQGDSAMYLCASRPGQGAGNTIYFGEGSWLTVV.

A note on this clone: The junction departs from germline at one end; a sequencing error may be responsible. This chain links TRBV7-7 with TRBJ2-1; 9 positions agree with TRBD2. The germline gives CDR1 SSHAT, CDR2 FNYEAQ (reference sequence). This CDR3 is 16 amino acids long. CDR3 residues: CASSAGGGLANNEQFF. Written as DNA, the CDR3 is TGTGCTAGCAGCGCCGGAGGGGGACTAGCAAACAATGAGCAGTTCTTC.